Listed below are T cell receptor beta chains from one sample, sequenced in a study of T cell therapy after organ transplantation. Antigen specificity for these receptors is unknown. Assay: immunoSEQ multiplex PCR; the TCRdb copy retains only in-frame clones and omits some. This table holds under 2,500 clones, roughly 72% found once. The starting material was CD8+ T cells from blood, obtained after autologous CMV-specific T cell therapy. The receptors were gathered from a human patient who had received a solid organ transplant and had CMV disease. A subset of T cells may come from the graft donor. Both conserved end residues are part of each CDR3. Fields, in order: V gene, clone size, J gene, D gene, CDR3 protein, CDR3 DNA. D genes are given only for firm matches. Only some rows state a clone size, as once, few, many or a class for expanded clones.

>TRBV28|.|TRBJ1-1|.
CASSSDRPNTEAFF
TGTGCCAGCAGTTCCGACAGGCCGAACACTGAAGCTTTCTTT
>TRBV7-9|large|TRBJ1-2|TRBD1
CASSLAQGANYGYTF
TGTGCCAGCAGCTTAGCCCAGGGGGCTAACTATGGCTACACCTTC
>TRBV4-3|.|TRBJ1-2|.
CASSQDTNPYGYTF
TGCGCCAGCAGCCAAGATACAAACCCCTATGGCTACACCTTC
>TRBV25-1|once|TRBJ1-5|.
CASSEGGPQHF
TGTGCCAGCAGTGAAGGGGGGCCCCAGCATTTT
>TRBV1|few|TRBJ1-4|.
CTSIRGEKLFF
TGCACCAGCATTCGGGGTGAAAAACTGTTTTTT
>TRBV30|.|TRBJ2-1|.
CAWSVNEQFF
TGTGCCTGGAGTGTCAATGAGCAGTTCTTC
>TRBV15|.|TRBJ2-2|.
CATSSSRAGELFF
TGTGCCACCAGCAGTAGCCGAGCCGGGGAGCTGTTTTTT
>TRBV9|.|TRBJ2-1|TRBD2
CASSVARIAGVNEQFF
TGTGCCAGCAGCGTAGCTAGAATAGCGGGAGTCAATGAGCAGTTCTTC
>TRBV11-2|large|TRBJ1-2|TRBD1
CASSTGTGPEGGYTF
TGTGCCAGCAGCACCGGGACAGGCCCGGAGGGTGGCTACACCTTC
>TRBV6-5|.|TRBJ2-1|.
CASSYSPGLYNEQFF
TGTGCCAGCAGTTACTCCCCCGGGCTGTACAATGAGCAGTTCTTC
>TRBV9|.|TRBJ2-2|.
CASSVDGILPSNTGELFF
TGTGCCAGCAGCGTAGACGGAATCCTCCCTTCGAACACCGGGGAGCTGTTTTTT
>TRBV10-3|.|TRBJ2-7|.
CASRSESYEQYF
TGTGCCAGCAGATCAGAGTCCTACGAGCAGTACTTC
>TRBV25-1|few|TRBJ2-1|.
CASSIIYNEQFF
TGTGCCAGCAGTATAATTTACAATGAGCAGTTCTTC
>TRBV9|.|TRBJ2-4|TRBD2
CASSVDSGSRGNIQYF
TGTGCCAGCAGCGTGGATAGCGGGAGCCGGGGGAACATTCAGTACTTC
>TRBV14|.|TRBJ2-7|TRBD1
CASSRTGAHEQYF
TGTGCCAGCAGCCGGACAGGGGCCCACGAGCAGTACTTC
>TRBV13|.|TRBJ1-2|.
CASSPYNTNYGYTF
TGTGCCAGCAGCCCATACAATACAAACTATGGCTACACCTTC
>TRBV4-1|.|TRBJ2-3|TRBD2
CASSLRLAGTADTQYF
TGCGCCAGCAGCCTCCGACTAGCGGGGACAGCAGATACGCAGTATTTT
>TRBV4-3|.|TRBJ1-1|TRBD1
CASSQTGGSTEAFF
TGCGCCAGCAGCCAGACAGGGGGAAGTACTGAAGCTTTCTTT
>TRBV15|.|TRBJ2-2|.
CATSRDRGRTGELFF
TGTGCCACCAGCAGAGACAGGGGGAGGACCGGGGAGCTGTTTTTT
>TRBV5-6|.|TRBJ1-5|TRBD1
CASSSFTDRGLGQPQHF
TGCGCCAGCAGCTCCTTCACGGACAGGGGGCTGGGGCAGCCCCAGCATTTT
>TRBV5-6|.|TRBJ2-3|.
CASTSSAGPDTQYF
TGTGCCAGCACCTCTTCGGCAGGGCCAGATACGCAGTATTTT
>TRBV9|.|TRBJ2-7|TRBD1
CASSVGAGGAYEQYF
TGTGCCAGCAGCGTAGGGGCAGGGGGCGCTTACGAGCAGTACTTC
>TRBV9|.|TRBJ2-4|.
CASSVGGDKNIQYF
TGTGCCAGCAGCGTAGGAGGGGACAAAAACATTCAGTACTTC
>TRBV4-3|.|TRBJ2-5|TRBD1
CASSQGTGEETQYF
TGCGCCAGCAGCCAAGGGACAGGGGAAGAGACCCAGTACTTC
>TRBV29-1|.|TRBJ1-2|TRBD1
CSVSRTGEEHGYTF
TGCAGCGTTTCCAGGACAGGAGAGGAACATGGCTACACCTTC
>TRBV7-8|.|TRBJ2-7|.
CASSLGGPSAEQYF
TGTGCCAGCAGCTTAGGGGGTCCTAGCGCCGAGCAGTACTTC
>TRBV13|.|TRBJ1-1|TRBD1
CASSFGQGAPTEAFF
TGTGCCAGCAGCTTCGGACAGGGGGCGCCCACTGAAGCTTTCTTT
>TRBV6-1|.|TRBJ2-7|.
CASSDRGTYEQYF
TGTGCCAGCAGTGACAGGGGAACCTACGAGCAGTACTTC
>TRBV6-5|.|TRBJ1-4|TRBD1
CASSWKQGVWEKLFF
TGTGCCAGCAGTTGGAAACAGGGGGTTTGGGAAAAACTGTTTTTT
>TRBV15|.|TRBJ2-3|.
CATNREDLTDTQYF
TGTGCCACCAACAGAGAGGACCTGACCGATACGCAGTATTTT
>TRBV13|once|TRBJ2-2|.
CASSLVVGANTGELFF
TGTGCCAGCAGCTTAGTGGTGGGGGCGAACACCGGGGAGCTGTTTTTT
>TRBV7-6|.|TRBJ2-7|.
CASSFNPSYEQYF
TGTGCCAGCAGCTTTAACCCCTCCTACGAGCAGTACTTC
>TRBV11-3|.|TRBJ2-1|TRBD2
CASSLELAGQEQFF
TGTGCCAGCAGCTTAGAACTAGCGGGTCAAGAGCAGTTCTTC
>TRBV5-1|few|TRBJ2-7|.
CASSLVGGAYEQYF
TGCGCCAGCAGCTTGGTCGGGGGCGCCTACGAGCAGTACTTC
>TRBV4-3|.|TRBJ1-3|.
CASSQDRQSSGNTIYF
TGCGCCAGCAGCCAAGATCGTCAGAGCTCTGGAAACACCATATATTTT
>TRBV6-6|once|TRBJ2-1|.
CASSLSNEQFF
TGTGCCAGCAGTTTGTCCAATGAGCAGTTCTTC
>TRBV9|few|TRBJ2-1|.
CASTQRASSSYNEQFF
TGTGCCAGCACCCAGCGGGCGTCAAGCTCCTACAATGAGCAGTTCTTC
>TRBV7-6|.|TRBJ2-5|TRBD2
CASSLVWDYRETQYF
TGTGCCAGCAGCTTAGTGTGGGACTATAGGGAGACCCAGTACTTC
>TRBV4-2|large|TRBJ2-7|.
CASSQVLAEENEQYF
TGTGCCAGCAGCCAAGTGCTAGCCGAAGAAAACGAGCAGTACTTC
>TRBV12-2|.|TRBJ2-7|.
CASRLGGDRGVLSEQYF
TGTGCAAGTCGCTTAGGAGGGGACAGGGGTGTATTAAGCGAGCAGTACTTC
>TRBV29-1|.|TRBJ1-1|.
CSAEPWQGTMNTEAFF
TGCAGCGCTGAACCCTGGCAGGGGACCATGAACACTGAAGCTTTCTTT
>TRBV5-5|.|TRBJ2-1|.
CASSLWVGMGNEQFF
TGTGCCAGCAGCTTGTGGGTGGGAATGGGAAATGAGCAGTTCTTC
>TRBV5-6|.|TRBJ2-6|.
CASRSNIVTKSGQRPDF
TGTGCCAGCCGGTCTAACATAGTCACAAAGTCGGGCCAACGTCCTGACTTC
>TRBV27|.|TRBJ2-7|TRBD1
CASSPGTGPYEQYF
TGTGCCAGCAGTCCCGGGACAGGGCCGTACGAGCAGTACTTC
>TRBV27|.|TRBJ2-1|.
CASSLYSYNEQFF
TGTGCCAGCAGTTTATACTCCTACAATGAGCAGTTCTTC
>TRBV6-6|.|TRBJ2-1|TRBD2
CASSYSGGSYNEQFF
TGTGCCAGCAGTTACTCTGGCGGGAGTTACAATGAGCAGTTCTTC
>TRBV7-9|.|TRBJ2-5|TRBD2
CASSPIPGLAGENQETQYF
TGTGCCAGCAGCCCAATCCCGGGACTAGCGGGAGAAAACCAAGAGACCCAGTACTTC
>TRBV14|.|TRBJ2-7|TRBD2
CASSQVSGRAGFYEQYF
TGTGCCAGCAGCCAAGTTAGCGGGAGGGCTGGTTTCTACGAGCAGTACTTC
>TRBV2|.|TRBJ2-2|.
CASSEFPWGHNTGELFF
TGTGCCAGCAGTGAATTTCCTTGGGGACACAACACCGGGGAGCTGTTTTTT